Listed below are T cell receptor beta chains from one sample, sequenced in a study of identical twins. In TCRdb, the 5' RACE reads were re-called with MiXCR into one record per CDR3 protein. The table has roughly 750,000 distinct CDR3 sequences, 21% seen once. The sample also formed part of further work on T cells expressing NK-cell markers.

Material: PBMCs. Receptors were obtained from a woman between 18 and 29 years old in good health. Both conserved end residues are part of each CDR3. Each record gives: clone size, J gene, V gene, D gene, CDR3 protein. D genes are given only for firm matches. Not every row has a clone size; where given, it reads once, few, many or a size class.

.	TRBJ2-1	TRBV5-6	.	CASSSTASSNEQFF
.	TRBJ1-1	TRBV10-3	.	CAISEGLAGGTEAFF
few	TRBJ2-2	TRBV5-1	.	CASSLGHANTGELFF
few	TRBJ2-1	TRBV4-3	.	CASSQGTDGEQFF
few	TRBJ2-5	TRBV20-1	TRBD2	CSAEPGLAGAGNRGQETQYF
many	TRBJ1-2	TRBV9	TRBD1	CASSGDRYYGYTF
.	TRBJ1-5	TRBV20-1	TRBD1	CSASGTGGPSNQPQHF
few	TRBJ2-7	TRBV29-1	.	CSVSRVSSYEQYF
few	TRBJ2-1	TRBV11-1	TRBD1	CASSTRDRGRSSYNEQFF
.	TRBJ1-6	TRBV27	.	CASGPEVWNSPLHF
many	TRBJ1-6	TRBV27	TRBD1	CASRSDRNGGSPLHF
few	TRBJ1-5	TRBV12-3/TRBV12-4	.	CASGGRPQHF
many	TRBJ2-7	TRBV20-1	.	CSARVGQSSYEQYF
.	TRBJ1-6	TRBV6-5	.	CASSSHSGGTSYNSPLHF
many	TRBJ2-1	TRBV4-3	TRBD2	CASSHGLAGYNEQFF
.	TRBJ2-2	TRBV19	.	CASSGGSRNTGELFF
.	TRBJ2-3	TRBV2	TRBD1	CATPDRVVWDTQYF
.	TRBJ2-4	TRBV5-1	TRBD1	CASSVGQGEGIQYF
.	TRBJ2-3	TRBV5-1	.	CASSLDPNTSPDTQYF
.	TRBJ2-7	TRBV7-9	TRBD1	CASSLEDRVHEQYF
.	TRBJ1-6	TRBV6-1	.	CASGKDMNNSPLHF
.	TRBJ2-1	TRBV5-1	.	CASSLEPYSYNEQFF
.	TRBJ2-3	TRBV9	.	CASSVEGLASTDTQYF
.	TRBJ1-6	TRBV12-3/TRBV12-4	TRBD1	CASRHGQGRGSPLHF
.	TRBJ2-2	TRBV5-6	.	CASSLQGGPTGELFF
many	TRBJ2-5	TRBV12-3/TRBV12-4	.	CASSLIGQETQYF
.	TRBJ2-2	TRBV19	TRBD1	CASSNPETGGTGELFF
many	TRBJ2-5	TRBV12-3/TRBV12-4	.	CASRRSGYQETQYF
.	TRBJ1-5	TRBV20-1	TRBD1	CSARWQGDQPQHF
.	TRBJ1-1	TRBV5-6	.	CASSLAYVSLNTEAFF
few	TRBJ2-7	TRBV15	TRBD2	CATRGVGYEQYF
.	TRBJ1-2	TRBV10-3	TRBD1	CAISETRDRGDGYTF
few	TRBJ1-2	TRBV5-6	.	CASSSPDGASGGYTF
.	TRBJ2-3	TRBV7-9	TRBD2	CASSLAWDYTDTQYF
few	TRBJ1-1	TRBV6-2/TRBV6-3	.	CASSQGGMNTEAFF
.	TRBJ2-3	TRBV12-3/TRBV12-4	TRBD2	CASSPRLAASEYTQYF
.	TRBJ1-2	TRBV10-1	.	CASSADTGTRNGYTF
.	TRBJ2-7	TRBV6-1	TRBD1	CASRPDRVVNEQYF
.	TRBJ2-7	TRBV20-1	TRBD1	CSATGTVNSYEQYF
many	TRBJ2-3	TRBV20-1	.	CSASGSWTDTQYF
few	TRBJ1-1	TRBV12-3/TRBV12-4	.	CASRGTLGAEAFF